Listed here are 15 T cell receptor beta chains from one sample, sequenced in a study of regulatory T cells in long-lasting Graves disease. iRepertoire HTBI primers and Arm-PCR of CDR3 regions built TCR beta libraries. A single record per CDR3 protein comes from TCRdb applying MiXCR to the multiplex PCR reads. Among roughly 610,000 distinct CDR3 sequences listed, about 15% were seen once. Time point: newly diagnosed GD, antithyroid drugs for less than 3 months. From RNA extracted from PBMCs, the TCR library was made. The data were also submitted as part of a second study, on T cells in Graves' hyperthyroidism and ophthalmopathy.

The sample in question was peripheral blood mononuclear cells (PBMCs), obtained at new diagnosis, from a patient treated with antithyroid drugs. These receptors were obtained from a woman between 25 and 40 years old with Graves disease.

This clonotype has only one observation. This may come from a read error, since a much larger clone is one base off. The chain joins TRBV7-2 to TRBJ2-7; D perhaps matches TRBD2 (5 bases). The CDR3 spans 18 residues. Germline-derived CDR1 and CDR2 are SGHTA and FQGNSA. The chain's CDR3 is CASSLVAAGGSRIYEQYF. The CDR3 DNA sequence: TGTGCCAGCAGTTTAGTCGCCGCGGGCGGTTCTAGGATCTACGAGCAGTACTTC.

This clonotype showed up many times. The CDR3 here is CASSFVGGANVLTF. Written as DNA, the CDR3 is TGTGCCAGCAGTTTCGTTGGTGGGGCCAACGTCCTGACTTTC. The V call is TRBV28, the J call TRBJ2-6; D is uncertain. CDR1 is MDHEN, CDR2 SYDVKM, per germline. The CDR3 totals 14 residues. The V and J ends lost 3 bases and 3 bases respectively, with 6 bases between them.

The sample holds many counts of this clonotype. As DNA, the CDR3 is TGCAGTGCTAGGGGGGCCCAACCCTACGAGCAGTACTTC. Protein: CSARGAQPYEQYF. The chain recombines TRBV20-1 with TRBJ2-7; D possibly corresponds to TRBD1 (6 bases). V shed 3 bases and J shed 2 bases, with 11 bases lying between them. Germline values: CDR1 DFQATT, CDR2 SNEGSKA (reference sequence). The CDR3 is 13 amino acids.

The V and J genes are TRBV20-1 and TRBJ2-5, with 8 bases lining up with TRBD1. The junction had 7 bases not matched to a gene; V was cut back by 5 bases and J by 5 bases. CDR3 length: 13 residues. Germline CDR1 and CDR2: DFQATT and SNEGSKA (reference sequence). The CDR3 DNA reads as TGCAGTGCTCCAGGACAGGGATGGGAGACCCAGTACTTC. Its protein product is CSAPGQGWETQYF.

This clonotype turned up a few times. The chain combines TRBV20-1 with TRBJ2-3; 10 positions match TRBD2. The CDR3 is 16 amino acids. Trimming took 2 bases from V and 5 from J; bases not matched to a gene: 10. The germline gives CDR1 DFQATT, CDR2 SNEGSKA (reference sequence). The CDR3 sequence is CSARPSSGSLGDTQYF. CDR3 nucleotides: TGCAGTGCTAGACCGTCTAGCGGGAGTCTTGGAGATACGCAGTATTTT.

This clonotype appeared a few times. The junction differs from germline at one of its ends, possibly a read error. V and J are TRBV18 and TRBJ1-1, with TRBD1 identical over 8 bases. CDR1 and CDR2 (germline): KGHSH, LQKENI. The CDR3 extends over 14 amino acids. The CDR3 DNA reads TGTGTCAGCTCACGCGACAGGGGGAACACTGAAGCTTTCTTT. It codes for CVSSRDRGNTEAFF. Together with reference TRBV18 and TRBJ1-1, the CDR3 gives the full variable domain: NAGVMQNPRHLVRRRGQEARLRCSPMKGHSHVYWYRQLPEEGLKFMVYLQKENIIDESGMPKERFSAEFPKEGPSILRIQQVVRGDSAAYFCVSSRDRGNTEAFFGQGTRLTVV.

The rearrangement uses TRBV9 and TRBJ2-3, with 10 bases fitting TRBD1. The CDR3 spans 14 residues. Trimming at V came to 3 bases and at J to 6 bases, leaving 4 bases not matched to a gene. CDR1 is SGDLS and CDR2 is YYNGEE in the germline V gene. The CDR3 sequence: CASSEGQGIDTQYF. In DNA form, the CDR3 reads TGTGCCAGCAGCGAGGGACAGGGGATCGATACGCAGTATTTT.

In its sample, this clonotype was seen many times. This chain links TRBV5-1 with TRBJ2-1, with D possibly being TRBD2 (6 bases). The CDR3 runs 15 residues. Trimming took off 0 bases at V and 7 bases at J, with 14 bases between the two ends. From germline, CDR1 is SGHRS and CDR2 YFSETQ. The CDR3 sequence: CASSLAPQRANEQFF. DNA of the CDR3: TGCGCCAGCAGCTTGGCCCCCCAGCGGGCGAATGAGCAGTTCTTC.

This clonotype was found many times. This rearrangement joins TRBV2 to TRBJ1-1; D not resolved. Germline V gives CDR1 SNHLY, CDR2 FYNNEI. The V end was cut by 3 bases, the J end by 7 bases, with 9 bases between. The CDR3 covers 12 residues. This CDR3 reads CASSDSGHEAFF. In DNA, the CDR3 is TGTGCCAGCAGTGATTCCGGGCATGAAGCTTTCTTT. The full variable domain, in which reference TRBV2 and TRBJ1-1 provide the parts outside the CDR3, is EPEVTQTPSHQVTQMGQEVILRCVPISNHLYFYWYRQILGQKVEFLVSFYNNEISEKSEIFDDQFSVERPDGSNFTLKIRSTKLEDSAMYFCASSDSGHEAFFGQGTRLTVV.

This chain connects TRBV9 to TRBJ2-5; 9 bases line up with TRBD2. V trimming: 0 bases; J trimming: 4 bases; junction bases outside the gene matches: 10. Germline V gives CDR1 SGDLS, CDR2 YYNGEE. There are 17 residues in the CDR3. The CDR3 region has the DNA TGTGCCAGCAGCGTAGAGGGTAGCGGGAGCCGTTCAGAGACCCAGTACTTC. Amino acid sequence: CASSVEGSGSRSETQYF.

This clonotype was seen more than once but under ten times. V gene TRBV7-9 combines with J gene TRBJ2-7, with D uncertain. The V end was cut by 5 bases, the J end by 4 bases, with 18 bases between. The CDR3 spans 15 residues. Germline lookup yields CDR1 SEHNR and CDR2 FQNEAQ (reference sequence). CDR3 in amino acids: CASSQEGRLAYEQYF. For the CDR3, the DNA is TGTGCCAGCAGCCAAGAAGGACGGCTCGCTTACGAGCAGTACTTC.

The J gene is TRBJ2-2, the V gene TRBV30; TRBD1 agrees at 8 bases. With 5 bases clipped from V and 4 bases from J, the junction kept 12 bases outside the gene matches. CDR1 and CDR2 from the germline V gene are GTSNPN and SVGIG (reference sequence). This CDR3 region has 16 residues. CDR3 amino acids: CAWFLQGARVTGELFF. CDR3 DNA: TGTGCCTGGTTTCTCCAGGGGGCGCGGGTCACCGGGGAGCTGTTTTTT.

This clonotype has a handful of counts. This rearrangement joins TRBV7-3 to TRBJ2-1; D is possibly TRBD2 (6 bases). Germline CDR1 SGHTA, CDR2 FQGTGA. This CDR3 is built from 13 residues. The V end was cut by 4 bases, the J end by 8 bases, with 12 bases between. CDR3 sequence reads: CASSYTWRDEQFF. The CDR3 DNA reads as TGTGCCAGCAGCTATACCTGGAGGGATGAGCAGTTCTTC.

This rearrangement joins TRBV6-1 to TRBJ2-2, with D possibly TRBD1 on 6 matching bases. Trimming left V 4 bases short and J 7 bases short, with 13 bases between. CDR1 is MNHNS, CDR2 SASEGT, per germline. The CDR3 is 14 residues long. As DNA, the CDR3 is TGTGCCAGCAGTGGGGGACAATCGGTCGGGGAGCTGTTTTTT. Its protein product is CASSGGQSVGELFF.

The chain links TRBV5-1 to TRBJ2-7; a weak D match, TRBD1 (6 bases). The V and J ends lost 2 bases and 7 bases respectively, with 16 bases between them. The CDR3 has 14 amino acids. Germline CDR1 SGHRS, CDR2 YFSETQ. The CDR3 bases are TGCGCCAGCAGCTTCGGCGCAGGGGCCCTAGAGCAGTACTTC. As protein: CASSFGAGALEQYF.